Each of the 30 T cell receptor beta chains below was sequenced from the same sample in a study of T cells in narcolepsy. Sequencing used immunoSEQ multiplex PCR; TCRdb keeps in-frame clones, though not all of them. Among tens of thousands of clones listed, 81% were seen once. Material for sequencing was memory (CD45RA-) CD4+ T cells from blood. The receptors come from a human donor in good health.

The chain joins TRBV11-3 to TRBJ2-7; D is uncertain. Germline loops: CDR1 SGHNT, CDR2 YENEEA. The CDR3 spans 13 residues. V lost 0 bases to trimming and J lost 2 bases, with 5 bases between them. The CDR3 sequence is CASSLDDTYEQYF. CDR3 DNA: TGTGCCAGCAGCTTAGACGACACCTACGAGCAGTACTTC.

This clone has a single count. The J gene is TRBJ2-7, the V gene TRBV5-4; the match to TRBD1 covers 8 bases. Looked up from germline, CDR1 is SGHNT and CDR2 is YYREEE (reference sequence). The CDR3 is 15 residues long. Trimming took 4 bases from V and 5 from J; bases not matched to a gene: 11. The CDR3 sequence: CASSPRTGPRDEQYF. As DNA, the CDR3 is TGTGCCAGCAGCCCGAGGACAGGGCCCCGGGACGAGCAGTACTTC. Full variable domain (rest looked up from reference TRBV5-4 and TRBJ2-7): ETGVTQSPTHLIKTRGQQVTLRCSSQSGHNTVSWYQQALGQGPQFIFQYYREEENGRGNFPPRFSGLQFPNYSSELNVNALELDDSALYLCASSPRTGPRDEQYFGPGTRLTVT.

The chain couples TRBV30 to TRBJ1-2, with a tentative D call TRBD1 (5 bases). Per germline, CDR1 GTSNPN and CDR2 SVGIG (reference sequence). Trimming shortened V by 5 bases and J by 4 bases, and 14 bases separated the two germline ends. The CDR3 is made up of 13 amino acids. CDR3 nucleotide sequence: TGTGCCTGGGGAAGGGACCGCCCCTATGGCTACACCTTC. This gives the protein CAWGRDRPYGYTF. Full variable domain (outside the CDR3, taken from reference TRBV30 and TRBJ1-2): SQTIHQWPATLVQPVGSPLSLECTVEGTSNPNLYWYRQAAGRGLQLLFYSVGIGQISSEVPQNLSASRPQDRQFILSSKKLLLSDSGFYLCAWGRDRPYGYTFGSGTRLTVV.

The chain has TRBV9 and TRBJ2-3, with D tentatively TRBD1 (5 bases). Germline-derived CDR1 and CDR2 are SGDLS and YYNGEE. The V end was cut by 0 bases, the J end by 1 base, with 12 bases between. The CDR3 loop spans 16 amino acids. For the CDR3, the DNA is TGTGCCAGCAGCGTAGGGCCCTTACAGGGCACAGATACGCAGTATTTT. Its translation: CASSVGPLQGTDTQYF.

V and J are TRBV29-1 and TRBJ1-1; the D is unclear. Trimming took 3 bases from V and 0 from J, leaving 14 bases between them. The CDR3 totals 15 residues. Looked up from germline, CDR1 is SQVTM and CDR2 is ANQGSEA. This CDR3 reads CSVDRWQTMNTEAFF. DNA for the CDR3: TGCAGCGTTGATAGGTGGCAGACGATGAACACTGAAGCTTTCTTT.

Turning to this clone: This CDR3 is missing its conserved last phenylalanine or tryptophan, likely due to a read error. CDR3 loop: CASSDRTGFNEQYL. As DNA, the CDR3 is TGCGCCAGCAGCGACCGGACAGGGTTCAACGAGCAGTACCTC. J is TRBJ2-7 and V is TRBV9, with TRBD1 identical over 8 bases. This CDR3 is built from 14 residues. CDR1 is SGDLS and CDR2 is YYNGEE in the germline V gene.

The rearrangement links TRBV5-1 to TRBJ2-3, with TRBD2 identical over 8 bases. V gave up 4 bases and J gave up 1 base; unmatched junction bases: 11. CDR3 length: 17 amino acids. Germline assignment: CDR1 SGHRS and CDR2 YFSETQ. CDR3 amino acids: CASSQYPRRGGTDTQYF. Here the CDR3 DNA reads TGCGCCAGCAGCCAATACCCCCGGCGGGGGGGCACAGATACGCAGTATTTT. The entire variable domain, with the rest obtained from reference TRBV5-1 and TRBJ2-3, is as follows: KAGVTQTPRYLIKTRGQQVTLSCSPISGHRSVSWYQQTPGQGLQFLFEYFSETQRNKGNFPGRFSGRQFSNSRSEMNVSTLELGDSALYLCASSQYPRRGGTDTQYFGPGTRLTVL.

The V and J genes are TRBV19 and TRBJ2-7, with 11 bases lining up with TRBD2. This CDR3 region has 15 residues. V lost 2 bases to trimming and J lost 3 bases; unmatched junction nucleotides: 3. Per germline, CDR1 LNHDA and CDR2 SQIVND (reference sequence). CDR3 loop: CASSIRTSGLYEQYF. CDR3 nucleotides: TGTGCCAGTAGTATAAGGACTAGCGGGCTCTACGAGCAGTACTTC.

V gene TRBV29-1 combines with J gene TRBJ1-2, with no clear D. The V gene's germline CDR1 is SQVTM and CDR2 ANQGSEA. The length of the CDR3 is 12 residues. Trimming cost V 7 bases and J 4 bases, with 13 bases left between them. In nucleotides, the CDR3 is TGCAGCGCTAGACCGGGCTCCTATGGCTACACCTTC. Encoded protein: CSARPGSYGYTF.

The rearrangement links TRBV5-4 to TRBJ2-5, with 9 bases that match TRBD2. The trim removed 2 bases at V and 5 bases at J, leaving 7 bases unmatched. The CDR3 consists of 15 residues. Germline values: CDR1 SGHNT, CDR2 YYREEE (reference sequence). CDR3 residues: CASSLASGDWETQYF. In DNA, the CDR3 is TGTGCCAGCAGCTTAGCTAGCGGGGATTGGGAGACCCAGTACTTC.

V usage is TRBV5-4 and J usage is TRBJ2-3; D is uncertain. Germline V gene lookup returns CDR1 SGHNT and CDR2 YYREEE (reference sequence). V gave up 5 bases and J gave up 0 bases, with 13 bases separating them. There are 15 residues in the CDR3. The CDR3 here is CASREARLSTDTQYF. As DNA, the CDR3 is TGTGCCAGCAGGGAAGCTAGATTAAGCACAGATACGCAGTATTTT.

CDR3 loop: CASSPLTGNTGELFF. CDR3 nucleotide sequence: TGTGCCAGCAGCCCCCTGACAGGGAACACCGGGGAGCTGTTTTTT. The chain combines TRBV11-2 with TRBJ2-2; TRBD1 might be the D (6 bases). Trimming took off 5 bases at V and 1 base at J, with 11 bases between the two ends. The CDR3 spans 15 residues. Germline values: CDR1 SGHAT, CDR2 FQNNGV. Looking up the rest from reference TRBV11-2 and TRBJ2-2 gives the full variable domain: EAGVAQSPRYKIIEKRQSVAFWCNPISGHATLYWYQQILGQGPKLLIQFQNNGVVDDSQLPKDRFSAERLKGVDSTLKIQPAKLEDSAVYLCASSPLTGNTGELFFGEGSRLTVL.

The chain employs TRBV6-4 and TRBJ2-7, with D uncertain. V lost 1 base, J lost 1 base, and 20 bases lay in between. This CDR3 spans 18 amino acids. Germline assignment: CDR1 MRHNA and CDR2 SNTAGT. CDR3 amino acids: CASSDYARRLEISYEQYF. The CDR3 bases are TGTGCCAGCAGTGACTATGCGAGGCGACTCGAAATATCCTACGAGCAGTACTTC.

The chain carries TRBV28 and TRBJ2-2; perhaps TRBD1 as D (6 bases). Germline V gene lookup returns CDR1 MDHEN and CDR2 SYDVKM. The CDR3 loop spans 15 amino acids. Trimming pared 3 bases from V and 5 bases from J, leaving 13 bases between. CDR3 DNA sequence: TGTGCCAGCAGTTTTGAGCTAGGGGGTACCGGGGAGCTGTTTTTT. This codes for CASSFELGGTGELFF.

V and J are TRBV7-2 and TRBJ2-2, with 10 bases aligning to TRBD2. J gave up 6 bases and V 4 bases, and 5 bases lay outside the gene matches. The CDR3 extends over 15 amino acids. Germline CDR1 SGHTA, CDR2 FQGNSA. Here the CDR3 DNA reads TGTGCCAGCAGCTGGGTAGCGGGGGGCCCCGGGGAGCTGTTTTTT. This translates into CASSWVAGGPGELFF. Supplemented by reference TRBV7-2 and TRBJ2-2, the full variable domain reads GAGVSQSPSNKVTEKGKDVELRCDPISGHTALYWYRQSLGQGLEFLIYFQGNSAPDKSGLPSDRFSAERTGGSVSTLTIQRTQQEDSAVYLCASSWVAGGPGELFFGEGSRLTVL.

This clone was picked up a small number of times. The chain is built from TRBV6-1 and TRBJ1-2; D is ambiguous. This CDR3 region has 14 residues. CDR1 is MNHNS, CDR2 SASEGT, per germline. Trimming removed 2 bases at V and 1 base at J, with 8 bases between. The CDR3 loop reads CASSEWYNNYGYTF. The CDR3 DNA sequence: TGTGCCAGCAGTGAATGGTATAATAACTATGGCTACACCTTC.

The chain combines TRBV2 with TRBJ2-3; 9 bases agree with TRBD2. Germline values: CDR1 SNHLY, CDR2 FYNNEI. J was trimmed by 3 bases and V by 9 bases; bases with no gene match: 10. This CDR3 contains 15 residues. The CDR3 protein is CASISGLAGTDTQYF. The CDR3 DNA reads as TGTGCCAGTATATCGGGGCTAGCGGGAACAGATACGCAGTATTTT.

The J gene is TRBJ2-7, the V gene TRBV7-9; D gene uncertain. V gave up 1 base and J gave up 5 bases, with 6 bases separating them. The CDR3 extends over 12 amino acids. Looked up from germline, CDR1 is SEHNR and CDR2 is FQNEAQ (reference sequence). The CDR3 sequence is CASSLEVHEQYF. The CDR3 DNA sequence: TGTGCCAGCAGCTTAGAGGTACACGAGCAGTACTTC.

This chain connects TRBV19 to TRBJ2-2; D ambiguous. Germline-derived CDR1 and CDR2 are LNHDA and SQIVND (reference sequence). Trimming shortened V by 1 base and J by 1 base, and 4 bases separated the two germline ends. This CDR3 has 14 amino acids. The CDR3 protein is CASSIGMNTGELFF. In DNA form, the CDR3 reads TGTGCCAGTAGTATAGGTATGAACACCGGGGAGCTGTTTTTT.

V is TRBV9 and J is TRBJ1-1; tentative D call: TRBD1 (5 bases). This CDR3 contains 13 residues. CDR1 and CDR2 (germline): SGDLS, YYNGEE. V was shortened by 0 bases and J by 5 bases, with 8 bases between the two germline ends. CDR3 sequence: CASSVVGETEAFF. DNA for the CDR3: TGTGCCAGCAGCGTAGTAGGGGAGACTGAAGCTTTCTTT. Using reference TRBV9 and TRBJ1-1 for the parts outside the CDR3, the full variable domain is DSGVTQTPKHLITATGQRVTLRCSPRSGDLSVYWYQQSLDQGLQFLIQYYNGEERAKGNILERFSAQQFPDLHSELNLSSLELGDSALYFCASSVVGETEAFFGQGTRLTVV.

The genes are TRBV20-1 and TRBJ2-1; no definite D call. CDR3 length: 11 residues. CDR1 and CDR2 from the germline V gene are DFQATT and SNEGSKA (reference sequence). Between the trimmed V and J ends, which lost 7 bases and 10 bases, there was a span of 14 bases. The CDR3 DNA sequence: TGCAGTGTCCTAGATCTGCGGGAGCAGTTCTTC. It yields the protein CSVLDLREQFF.

This clone was observed a single time. This rearrangement joins TRBV28 to TRBJ2-1; D is unresolved. The ends were cut back, 6 bases at V and 8 bases at J, with 11 bases in the middle. The CDR3 runs to 12 residues. Germline V gene lookup returns CDR1 MDHEN and CDR2 SYDVKM. This chain's CDR3 is CASSPPRYEQFF. The DNA of the CDR3 is TGTGCCAGCAGCCCTCCGAGGTATGAGCAGTTCTTC.

The chain employs TRBV10-3 and TRBJ2-1; 9 nucleotides align to TRBD2. This CDR3 region has 14 residues. Trimming at V came to 3 bases and at J to 6 bases, leaving 3 bases not matched to a gene. Germline V gene lookup returns CDR1 ENHRY and CDR2 SYGVKD. The CDR3 is CAISDTTSGNEQFF. As DNA, the CDR3 is TGTGCCATCAGTGACACGACTAGCGGCAATGAGCAGTTCTTC.

The chain has TRBV11-3 and TRBJ1-1; 8 nucleotides agree with TRBD1. Per germline, CDR1 SGHNT and CDR2 YENEEA. Trimming took 5 bases from V and 0 from J; bases not matched to a gene: 2. CDR3 size: 14 residues. CDR3 in amino acids: CASSLDRVNTEAFF. Written as DNA, the CDR3 is TGTGCCAGCAGCCTGGACAGGGTGAACACTGAAGCTTTCTTT.

The chain has TRBV11-2 and TRBJ1-4; TRBD1 matches at 10 bases. The CDR3 covers 15 residues. Germline V lookup: CDR1 SGHAT, CDR2 FQNNGV. V lost 5 bases and J lost 7; bases outside the gene matches: 7. CDR3 loop: CASSTDRGRGEKLFF. The CDR3 DNA reads TGTGCCAGCAGCACGGACAGGGGGAGGGGTGAAAAACTGTTTTTT.

V is TRBV7-2 and J is TRBJ1-5; no firm D call. The CDR3 is 14 amino acids. The V and J ends lost 1 base and 3 bases respectively, with 7 bases between them. Germline V gene sequence: CDR1 SGHTA, CDR2 FQGNSA. Written as DNA, the CDR3 is TGTGCCAGCAGCTTAGGCAGAGCCAATCAGCCCCAGCATTTT. Encoded protein: CASSLGRANQPQHF.

This clone was recorded only once. The rearrangement uses TRBV10-1 and TRBJ2-7, with 8 bases matching TRBD1. The CDR3 loop spans 17 amino acids. V lost 6 bases, J lost 1 base, and 14 bases stayed unmatched. Germline loops: CDR1 WNHNN, CDR2 SYGVQD (reference sequence). CDR3 residues: CASRGSGGYLLSYEQYF. The CDR3 bases are TGCGCCAGCAGAGGGTCAGGGGGCTACCTCCTTTCCTACGAGCAGTACTTC.

V is TRBV7-2 and J is TRBJ1-6, with 10 bases that match TRBD1. Germline V gives CDR1 SGHTA, CDR2 FQGNSA. This CDR3 region has 17 residues. Trimming cost V 5 bases and J 8 bases; bases outside gene matches: 12. The DNA for the CDR3 is TGTGCCAGCAGCCCCGGGCGAGACAGGGGGCCGGATTCACCCCTCCACTTT. Its translation is CASSPGRDRGPDSPLHF.

In its sample, this clone was seen once. This chain joins TRBV6-1 and TRBJ1-2; D is perhaps TRBD1 (5 bases). V was clipped by 8 bases and J by 5 bases, with 12 bases between them. The CDR3 has 12 amino acids. Germline CDR1 and CDR2: MNHNS and SASEGT. The CDR3 sequence is CASRSGEYGYTF. CDR3 nucleotide sequence: TGTGCCAGCCGTTCGGGGGAGTATGGCTACACCTTC.

The chain employs TRBV19 and TRBJ2-1; a possible D gene is TRBD2 (6 bases). The CDR3 is 15 residues long. V dropped 5 bases and J dropped 4 bases, with 15 bases sitting between them. Germline-derived CDR1 and CDR2 are LNHDA and SQIVND (reference sequence). The CDR3: CASSPVRDLYNEQFF. DNA for the CDR3: TGTGCCAGTAGTCCCGTGAGGGACTTATACAATGAGCAGTTCTTC.